The rows below give T cell receptor beta chains drawn from one sample of a study of cytomegalovirus exposure and HLA in healthy donors. The method was immunoSEQ multiplex PCR; TCRdb's version includes in-frame clones alone and lacks a portion of them. The table lists roughly 200,000 clones. Sequencing used PBMCs. The receptor source for this set is a man under 40 in good health and CMV-seronegative. Each CDR3 is given with its conserved first and last residue. The D gene is left open where the match is weak.

TRBJ1-2,TRBV29-1,.,TGCAGCGTTAAGGGGCTAGGCTATGGCTACACCTTC,CSVKGLGYGYTF
TRBJ2-3,TRBV9,TRBD2,TGTGCCAGCAGCGTAGGGGTTAGCGGGGGGACAGATACGCAGTATTTT,CASSVGVSGGTDTQYF
TRBJ1-2,TRBV7-9,.,TGTGCCAGCAGCCCGGGGGGTCGGCTCGGCTACACCTTC,CASSPGGRLGYTF
TRBJ2-5,TRBV7-2,.,TGTGCCAGCAGCCCGACTGGCAGCCAAGAGACCCAGTACTTC,CASSPTGSQETQYF
TRBJ2-5,TRBV7-7,.,TGTGCCAGCAGCCCGGAACTAGCCCGGGAGACCCAGTACTTC,CASSPELARETQYF
TRBJ2-2,TRBV11-3,.,TGTGCCAGCAGCTTAGAGGGCTCCTACGGCGGGGAGCTGTTTTTT,CASSLEGSYGGELFF
TRBJ2-5,TRBV7-3,TRBD1,TGTGCCAGCAGCGAACGACAGGGGATAGAGACCCAGTACTTC,CASSERQGIETQYF
TRBJ2-3,TRBV28,TRBD1,TGTGCCAGCAGTTTCCCGGACAGGGGACGCACAGATACGCAGTATTTT,CASSFPDRGRTDTQYF
TRBJ1-5,TRBV27,.,TGTGCCAGCAGTTTCGCAGGTAAAGTTCAGCCCCAGCATTTT,CASSFAGKVQPQHF
TRBJ2-7,TRBV4-1,.,TGCGCCAGCAGCCAAGATGGCGGAGTCGAGCAGTACTTC,CASSQDGGVEQYF
TRBJ1-2,TRBV28,.,TGTGCCAGCAGTCAGACAGGCCCGACCTATGGCTACACCTTC,CASSQTGPTYGYTF
TRBJ1-5,TRBV6-1,.,TGTGCCAGCAGCGTGGACAGAAGCAATCAGCCCCAGCATTTT,CASSVDRSNQPQHF
TRBJ2-5,TRBV9,.,TGTGCCAGCAGCGTAGGTCCGCAGGCACAAGAGACCCAGTACTTC,CASSVGPQAQETQYF
TRBJ2-1,TRBV6-4,TRBD1,TGTGCCAGCAGTATGTCCCAGGGGGCAGGGAATGAGCAGTTCTTC,CASSMSQGAGNEQFF
TRBJ1-2,TRBV30,.,TGTGCCTGGAGGGCCTCTAACTATGGCTACACCTTC,CAWRASNYGYTF
TRBJ2-5,TRBV11-3,TRBD2,TGTGCCAGCAGTCTGGTATGGGGGGGGACCCTTTCCCAAGAGACCCAGTACTTC,CASSLVWGGTLSQETQYF
TRBJ1-1,TRBV11-3,TRBD1,TGTGCCAGCAGCCCGGGGAGTGACAGGGGCGGGGAGAACACTGAAGCTTTCTTT,CASSPGSDRGGENTEAFF
TRBJ1-2,TRBV19,TRBD1,TGTGCCAGTAGTATAGATCAGGGGGGACAGGGGGCGCGTGGCTACACCTTC,CASSIDQGGQGARGYTF
TRBJ1-5,TRBV28,.,TGTGCCAGCAGTTTCCTTGGGGGGGCCCCTAATCAGCCCCAGCATTTT,CASSFLGGAPNQPQHF
TRBJ1-1,TRBV7-9,TRBD1,TGTGCCAGCAGCTTAGGTTTGGTGGGGTTGGGACAGGGTAACACTGAAGCTTTCTTT,CASSLGLVGLGQGNTEAFF
TRBJ2-3,TRBV5-1,TRBD1,TGCGCCAGCAGCGCGGACAGGGAAGGCACAGATACGCAGTATTTT,CASSADREGTDTQYF
TRBJ2-2,TRBV9,.,TGTGCCAGCAGCCGGTCGGCGGCCGGGGAGCTGTTTTTT,CASSRSAAGELFF
TRBJ1-5,TRBV6-5,.,TGTGCCAGCAGACCGGACACCACCGAGTTGCCCCAGCATTTT,CASRPDTTELPQHF
TRBJ2-2,TRBV28,TRBD1,TGTGCCACCATGGGACAGACGAACACCGGGGAGCTGTTTTTT,CATMGQTNTGELFF
TRBJ2-2,TRBV7-6,TRBD1,TGTGCCAGCAGCTCGACAGGGTTTACCGGGGAGCTGTTTTTT,CASSSTGFTGELFF
TRBJ1-1,TRBV7-2,.,TGTGCCAGCAGCCCTTGGGGGGAGAACACTGAAGCTTTCTTT,CASSPWGENTEAFF
TRBJ2-2,TRBV27,TRBD1,TGTGCCAGCAGCTTCTCCGGGACAGGGAACACCGGGGAGCTGTTTTTT,CASSFSGTGNTGELFF
TRBJ2-7,TRBV11-2,TRBD2,TGTGCCAGCAGCTTACTAGCGGGGCTTATCTACGAGCAGTACTTC,CASSLLAGLIYEQYF
TRBJ2-6,TRBV27,TRBD1,TGTGCCAGCAGTTTAAGGGACAGACCTTCCAACGTCCTGACTTTC,CASSLRDRPSNVLTF
TRBJ2-5,TRBV18,.,TGTGCCAGCTCAGAACAGGGAATCCAAGAGACCCAGTACTTC,CASSEQGIQETQYF
TRBJ2-7,TRBV11-2,TRBD1,TGTGCCAGCAGCTTAGTCCCCGACAGGGGAACCCACGAGCAGTACTTC,CASSLVPDRGTHEQYF
TRBJ1-1,TRBV5-4,.,TGTGCCAGCAGCTGGGAAAACTTCCAGGGTTTGAACACTGAAGCTTTCTTT,CASSWENFQGLNTEAFF
TRBJ1-2,TRBV19,.,TGTGCCAGTAGTATCGGTACGGCAGGTCTTAACTATGGCTACACCTTC,CASSIGTAGLNYGYTF
TRBJ1-1,TRBV10-3,TRBD1,TGTGCGGCCCAGGGGGTATCGAGTGACACTGAAGCTTTCTTT,CAAQGVSSDTEAFF
TRBJ2-7,TRBV30,.,TGTGCCTGGAGTGGGACTTACGAGCAGTACTTC,CAWSGTYEQYF
TRBJ1-2,TRBV18,.,TGTGCCAGCTCAACTACAGGGAGCGCCAACTATGGCTACACCTTC,CASSTTGSANYGYTF
TRBJ1-1,TRBV10-1,.,TGCGCCACCTCCCCCAACTCGAACACTGAAGCTTTCTTT,CATSPNSNTEAFF
TRBJ2-1,TRBV6-9,.,TGTGCCAGCAGTTATTGCGGGGACCACTACAATGAGCAGTTCTTC,CASSYCGDHYNEQFF
TRBJ1-1,TRBV7-2,TRBD1,TGTGCCAGCAGCTTCCAGGGGGCTAGAACTGAAGCTTTCTTT,CASSFQGARTEAFF
TRBJ1-1,TRBV6-4,TRBD1,TGTGCCAGCAGTGAATCGACAGGGGGCGCAGGAGCTTTCTTT,CASSESTGGAGAFF
TRBJ2-5,TRBV19,.,TGTGCCAGTAGTAGGCAGGCGTCCTTGGGAGAGACCCAGTACTTC,CASSRQASLGETQYF
TRBJ2-2,TRBV4-3,TRBD2,TGCGCCAGCAGCCAAGCAGAAGGTAGCGGGACCGGGGAGCTGTTTTTT,CASSQAEGSGTGELFF
TRBJ1-5,TRBV7-6,TRBD1,TGTGCCAGCAGCCATGGACAGGGGGCAGATCAGCCCCAGCATTTT,CASSHGQGADQPQHF
TRBJ1-4,TRBV4-3,TRBD1,TGCGCCAGCAGCCGGAATACAGGGGGTGCTAATGAAAAACTGTTTTTT,CASSRNTGGANEKLFF
TRBJ1-6,TRBV30,TRBD1,TGTGCCTGGAGCCCGACAGGGTTGGGTTCACCCCTCCACTTT,CAWSPTGLGSPLHF
TRBJ1-2,TRBV2,TRBD1,TGTGCCAGCAGAGCCGACAGGGTTTCTAACTATGGCTACACCTTC,CASRADRVSNYGYTF
TRBJ2-3,TRBV5-1,.,TGCGCCAGCAGACCTCCGGGACTTTACACAGATACGCAGTATTTT,CASRPPGLYTDTQYF
TRBJ2-3,TRBV28,.,TGTGCCAGCAGTGCGGATCCAGATACGCAGTATTTT,CASSADPDTQYF
TRBJ1-5,TRBV25-1,TRBD1,TGTGCCAGCAGTGGACAGGGGGGAGGCAATCAGCCCCAGCATTTT,CASSGQGGGNQPQHF
TRBJ2-1,TRBV7-9,.,TGTGCCAGCAGCTTAAGAGGATACAATGAGCAGTTCTTC,CASSLRGYNEQFF
TRBJ2-7,TRBV5-6,TRBD1,TGTGCCAGCAGCCCGGGACAGGGGAACTACGAGCAGTACTTC,CASSPGQGNYEQYF